This is a list of T cell receptor beta chains from one sample in a study of vaccination and CD4 T cells after COVID-19. TCRdb fed the PCR reads into MiXCR, producing one record per CDR3 protein. The table records 10,000 to 15,000 distinct CDR3 sequences, roughly two thirds of them present only once. No antigens are known for them. The sequencing sample was made of CD4+ T cells from blood, cultured in vitro. The receptors shown here come from a human donor who had recovered from COVID-19. Both conserved end residues are part of each CDR3. The D gene is left open where the match is weak. The size field is filled for only some rows; it gives once, few, many or a size class.

J,D,V,length,size,DNA,CDR3
TRBJ2-2,-,TRBV7-9,15,-,TGTGCCAGCAGCAACCAGGGGGGGAGGACCGGGGAGCTGTTTTTT,CASSNQGGRTGELFF
TRBJ1-2,-,TRBV7-3,12,-,TGTGCCAGCAGCCTAAGTGGGGGGGGCTACACCTTC,CASSLSGGGYTF
TRBJ1-1,-,TRBV6-1,16,-,TGTGCCAGCAGACGGGACGTCCTTGAGAGGAACACTGAAGCTTTCTTT,CASRRDVLERNTEAFF
TRBJ2-7,-,TRBV6-1,17,-,TGTGCCAGCAGTGAAGCTTTAGGGCAGGCTCTTGCCTACGAGCAGTACTTC,CASSEALGQALAYEQYF
TRBJ2-3,-,TRBV19,12,-,TGTGCCAGTAAGGGGATAACAGATGCGCAGTATTTT,CASKGITDAQYF
TRBJ1-1,-,TRBV7-2,14,-,TGTGCCAGCAGCTTAGGGCAGCAAAACACTGAAGCTTTCTTT,CASSLGQQNTEAFF
TRBJ2-5,TRBD1,TRBV7-8,14,-,TGTGCCAGCAGCTTAGAGGGACAGGGGACGGCCCAGTACTTC,CASSLEGQGTAQYF
TRBJ2-7,TRBD2,TRBV20-1,13,-,TGCAGTGCTGCTAGCGGACGAACCTACGAGCAGTACTTC,CSAASGRTYEQYF
TRBJ1-1,-,TRBV19,14,-,TGTGCCAGTAGCTTGGGACGGATCGACACTGAAGCTTTCTTT,CASSLGRIDTEAFF
TRBJ1-1,-,TRBV19,13,-,TGTGCCAGTAGTTACCGGGACACCAATGAAGCTTTCTTT,CASSYRDTNEAFF
TRBJ1-2,-,TRBV6-5,13,few,TGTGCTAGCAGTTACGACAGAAACTATGGCTACACCTTC,CASSYDRNYGYTF
TRBJ1-1,-,TRBV19,13,-,TGTGCCAGTAGTAGTGACCGAGGCACTGAAGCTTTCTTT,CASSSDRGTEAFF
TRBJ2-1,-,TRBV6-1,15,few,TGTGCCAGCAGTGAAGGTACGGGCCCTTGGGATGAGCAGTTCTTC,CASSEGTGPWDEQFF
TRBJ2-3,TRBD2,TRBV27,15,-,TGTGCCAGCAGTTTACGGGGGAGGGCCACCGATACGCAGTATTTT,CASSLRGRATDTQYF
TRBJ1-1,-,TRBV12-3/TRBV12-4,13,-,TGTGCCAGCAGCCTACCGCCGGGGACAGAAGCTTTCTTT,CASSLPPGTEAFF
TRBJ2-3,-,TRBV7-9,17,once,TGTGCCAGCAGTTTAGGGACACCGGGACCTACTAGACGCACGCAGTATTTT,CASSLGTPGPTRRTQYF
TRBJ2-2,TRBD2,TRBV20-1,19,-,TGCAGTGCTCCCGGGACAGGACTTGGGACTAGCGGAAACACCGGGGAGCTGTTTTTT,CSAPGTGLGTSGNTGELFF
TRBJ2-7,-,TRBV28,14,few,TGTGCCAGCAGTTTAAGTCACTTACCCTACGAGCAGTACTTC,CASSLSHLPYEQYF
TRBJ1-1,TRBD1,TRBV11-2,14,-,TGTGCCAGCAGCGCCGACAGGGGATGGACTGAAGCTTTCTTT,CASSADRGWTEAFF
TRBJ2-3,-,TRBV2,13,-,TGTGCCAGCAGTGAACGGTACACAGATACGCAGTATTTT,CASSERYTDTQYF
TRBJ1-1,-,TRBV20-1,12,-,TGCAGTGCTAGAGAGATTGGTGGTGAAGCTTTCTTT,CSAREIGGEAFF
TRBJ2-3,-,TRBV6-2/TRBV6-3,14,few,TGTGCCAGCAGTTACTCGTTAGAGACAGATACGCAGTATTTT,CASSYSLETDTQYF
TRBJ1-5,-,TRBV20-1,14,-,TGCAGTGCTAGCGGCCGGGCGGGCAATCAGCCCCAGCATTTT,CSASGRAGNQPQHF
TRBJ1-6,-,TRBV18,16,once,TGTGCCAGCTCCCCTCAAGCTACGGGAGTCAATTCACCCCTCCACTTT,CASSPQATGVNSPLHF